This T cell receptor beta chain was found in a study of a mutant IDH1 vaccine in newly diagnosed glioma. Overall study: Either 4-6 weeks after radiotherapy alone or alongside temozolomide, vaccination was begun. Averaging about 37 years of age, treated patients were about 60% male and 37.5% female. Antecedent treatment encompassed radiotherapy, temozolomide, or their combination; the majority received both. Study-wide results and caveats: Vaccine-induced immune responses were detected in about 93% of patients.

The V gene lost 4 bases and the J gene lost 3 bases, with 9 bases spanning the gap. The V gene's germline CDR1 is SQVTM and CDR2 ANQGSEA. The CDR3 is 13 amino acids. A note on this clone: Its specificity is unknown.

The assay was immunoSEQ multiplex PCR, and TCRdb's table has in-frame clones only and misses some. This table has some 50,000 clones, around three fifths appearing once. Time point indicated: week 47, end of study. The investigators gave 300 ug of mutant IDH1 20-mer peptide in each vaccine dose, together with topical imiquimod. The chain is built from TRBV29-1 and TRBJ2-2; D is possibly TRBD1 (6 bases). This specimen consisted of peripheral blood mononuclear cells (PBMCs), obtained from a glioma patient whose treatment included an IDH1 peptide vaccine. The source is a man in his forties or fifties with glioma. Some clones in this sample may be carry-over from other donors' samples. This CDR3 is CSVGDTYTGELFF. CDR3 bases: TGCAGCGTTGGGGACACATACACCGGGGAGCTGTTTTTT.